One and the same sample provided the 30 T cell receptor beta chains below, sequenced in a study of T cell responses to AZD1222 COVID-19 vaccine. Some clones are missing from TCRdb's copy, which holds only in-frame ones; the method was immunoSEQ multiplex PCR. The repertoire consists of 100,000 to 150,000 clones, with around 90% occurring once and the leading ten covering around 1%. Source: peripheral blood, taken 28 days after the second AZD1222 dose. The receptors were sampled from an adult who received the AZD1222 COVID-19 vaccine.

This clone came up once. The chain joins TRBV27 to TRBJ2-5; 8 bases align to TRBD1. This CDR3 has 14 residues. Germline CDR1 reads MNHEY; CDR2 reads SMNVEV (reference sequence). V lost 6 bases and J lost 3; bases outside the gene matches: 6. CDR3 nucleotides: TGTGCCAGCAGCGACAGGGGCGAAGAAGAGACCCAGTACTTC. Translation gives CASSDRGEEETQYF.

The chain combines TRBV5-1 with TRBJ2-3; no firm D call. This CDR3 spans 14 amino acids. Trimming shortened V by 4 bases and J by 2 bases, and 11 bases separated the two germline ends. In germline, CDR1 is SGHRS, CDR2 YFSETQ. CDR3 bases: TGCGCCAGCAGCCGGGTGGCTGCCACAGATACGCAGTATTTT. Translated, it gives CASSRVAATDTQYF.

The genes are TRBV9 and TRBJ1-6; 9 positions agree with TRBD1. V lost 4 bases, J lost 6 bases, and 5 bases stayed unmatched. The CDR3 extends over 15 amino acids. Germline CDR1 SGDLS, CDR2 YYNGEE. CDR3 protein: CASSTDRGLNSPLHF. The CDR3 DNA sequence: TGTGCCAGCAGCACGGACAGGGGACTTAATTCACCCCTCCACTTT.

This chain connects TRBV24-1 to TRBJ2-3, with TRBD2 matching 15 bases. J lost 6 bases, V lost 7 bases, and 7 bases had no gene match. Germline assignment: CDR1 KGHDR and CDR2 SFDVKD. The CDR3 has 16 amino acids. The CDR3 sequence is CATRPGTSGRLDTQYF. CDR3 nucleotide sequence: TGTGCCACCAGACCCGGGACTAGCGGGAGGTTGGATACGCAGTATTTT.

The gene calls are TRBV9 and TRBJ1-2; no firm D call. Germline loops: CDR1 SGDLS, CDR2 YYNGEE. The CDR3 contains 13 residues. With 0 bases removed from V and 8 bases from J, the gap between germline ends came to 11 bases. CDR3 sequence (DNA): TGTGCCAGCAGCGTAGGGTGGGGATTGGGCTACACCTTC. Its translation: CASSVGWGLGYTF.

The chain couples TRBV4-1 to TRBJ1-5; D not certain. In germline, CDR1 is MGHRA, CDR2 YSYEKL. The CDR3 runs 15 residues. V was pared by 2 bases and J by 7 bases, with 15 bases between. CDR3 in amino acids: CASSQREGINQPQHF. The CDR3, as DNA: TGCGCCAGCAGCCAAAGGGAAGGGATCAACCAGCCCCAGCATTTT.

CDR3 coding DNA: TGCAGCTTCGTTCGTACAGGGGCAGGTGAAGCTTTCTTT. Translating gives CSFVRTGAGEAFF. This rearrangement joins TRBV29-1 to TRBJ1-1; 7 bases are shared with TRBD1. Looked up from germline, CDR1 is SQVTM and CDR2 is ANQGSEA. With V trimmed by 8 bases and J by 7 bases, 13 bases remained unmatched. This CDR3 is 13 amino acids long.

The chain employs TRBV2 and TRBJ2-2, with D hard to call. Per germline, CDR1 SNHLY and CDR2 FYNNEI. Trimming cost V 6 bases and J 1 base, with 9 bases left between them. The length of the CDR3 is 14 residues. The CDR3 spells CASRVGLNTGELFF. For the CDR3, the DNA is TGTGCCAGCAGGGTCGGGTTGAACACCGGGGAGCTGTTTTTT.

J is TRBJ2-7 and V is TRBV28; possibly TRBD1 for D (5 bases). In germline, CDR1 is MDHEN, CDR2 SYDVKM. The CDR3 consists of 14 residues. Trimming stripped 4 bases from V and 0 bases from J, with 10 bases between. The CDR3 sequence is CASSSPGISYEQYF. In DNA form, the CDR3 reads TGTGCCAGCAGTTCGCCAGGGATCTCCTACGAGCAGTACTTC.

The genes are TRBV6-5 and TRBJ1-1, with unresolved D. V was cut by 5 bases and J by 5 bases, with 9 bases left in between. Per the germline V gene, CDR1 is MNHEY and CDR2 is SVGAGI. This CDR3 spans 12 amino acids. CDR3 DNA: TGTGCCAGCAGTCAGAGTGGAACTGAAGCTTTCTTT. Translated: CASSQSGTEAFF.

The gene calls are TRBV11-3 and TRBJ2-1; D gene uncertain. This CDR3 spans 15 amino acids. The V gene's germline CDR1 is SGHNT and CDR2 YENEEA. V was clipped by 0 bases and J by 4 bases, with 10 bases between them. Written as DNA, the CDR3 is TGTGCCAGCAGCTTAGATAATGGGGATTACAATGAGCAGTTCTTC. Protein: CASSLDNGDYNEQFF.

The chain carries TRBV3-1 (or the pseudogene TRBV3-2) and TRBJ2-2; 11 nucleotides agree with TRBD2. Germline V lookup: CDR1 LGHDT, CDR2 YNNKEL (reference sequence). V lost 4 bases to trimming and J lost 3 bases; unmatched junction nucleotides: 13. The CDR3 has 19 amino acids. This chain's CDR3 is CASSRSIAGGPKDTGELFF. Written as DNA, the CDR3 is TGTGCCAGCAGCCGATCTATAGCGGGAGGGCCTAAGGACACCGGGGAGCTGTTTTTT.

The chain recombines TRBV4-2 with TRBJ1-2; D is uncertain. Germline V lookup: CDR1 LGHNA, CDR2 YNFKEQ. Trimming took off 1 base at V and 0 bases at J, with 3 bases between the two ends. This CDR3 has 13 residues. The CDR3 here is CASSQAPNYGYTF. CDR3 coding DNA: TGTGCCAGCAGCCAAGCACCTAACTATGGCTACACCTTC.

V is TRBV15 and J is TRBJ2-3; D unclear. The length of the CDR3 is 15 residues. Germline CDR1 reads LNHNV; CDR2 reads YYDKDF (reference sequence). V lost 5 bases and J 1 base, leaving 13 bases between the germline ends. CDR3 coding DNA: TGTGCCACCAGCGAAACTCCCCGCGGCACAGATACGCAGTATTTT. As protein: CATSETPRGTDTQYF. The entire variable domain, with the rest obtained from reference TRBV15 and TRBJ2-3, is as follows: DAMVIQNPRYQVTQFGKPVTLSCSQTLNHNVMYWYQQKSSQAPKLLFHYYDKDFNNEADTPDNFQSRRPNTSFCFLDIRSPGLGDTAMYLCATSETPRGTDTQYFGPGTRLTVL.

The chain combines TRBV27 with TRBJ1-4; 7 nucleotides match TRBD1. The CDR3 is made up of 14 amino acids. After removal of 7 bases from V and 8 bases from J, the junction contained 10 bases not matched to a gene. Germline V gene lookup returns CDR1 MNHEY and CDR2 SMNVEV (reference sequence). Written as DNA, the CDR3 is TGTGCCAGCAATAAGACAGGGTTAGTCGAAAAACTGTTTTTT. Protein product: CASNKTGLVEKLFF.

The chain recombines TRBV5-6 with TRBJ2-1, with D possibly matching TRBD2 (5 bases). Looked up from germline, CDR1 is SGHDT and CDR2 is YYEEEE. CDR3 length equals 16 residues. V was shortened by 0 bases and J by 7 bases, with 17 bases between the two germline ends. CDR3 in amino acids: CASSLDWALARNEQFF. The CDR3 coding sequence is TGTGCCAGCAGCTTGGACTGGGCTCTAGCAAGGAATGAGCAGTTCTTC. Complete variable domain (other parts from reference TRBV5-6 and TRBJ2-1): DAGVTQSPTHLIKTRGQQVTLRCSPKSGHDTVSWYQQALGQGPQFIFQYYEEEERQRGNFPDRFSGHQFPNYSSELNVNALLLGDSALYLCASSLDWALARNEQFFGPGTRLTVL.

The chain recombines TRBV4-2 with TRBJ2-7, with D uncertain. Trimming stripped 0 bases from V and 3 bases from J, with 9 bases between. The CDR3 totals 14 residues. Looked up from germline, CDR1 is LGHNA and CDR2 is YNFKEQ. The CDR3 nucleotides read TGTGCCAGCAGCCAAGATATGGGCGGCTACGAGCAGTACTTC. This codes for CASSQDMGGYEQYF.

This rearrangement joins TRBV5-1 to TRBJ2-6, with D hard to call. In germline, CDR1 is SGHRS, CDR2 YFSETQ. This CDR3 has 16 amino acids. The V and J ends lost 4 bases and 1 base respectively, with 12 bases between them. CDR3 protein: CASSLDPVSGANVLTF. The CDR3 DNA follows: TGCGCCAGCAGCCTAGATCCGGTATCTGGGGCCAACGTCCTGACTTTC.

The chain combines TRBV2 with TRBJ2-1; 7 bases map to TRBD1. This CDR3 spans 17 amino acids. CDR1 is SNHLY and CDR2 is FYNNEI in the germline V gene. V shed 4 bases, J shed 4 bases, and the junction held 13 bases outside the gene matches. The CDR3 spells CASSGATGARVYNEQFF. The CDR3 DNA follows: TGTGCCAGCAGTGGGGCTACAGGGGCAAGGGTGTACAATGAGCAGTTCTTC.

The V gene is TRBV30, the J gene TRBJ1-6; 8 nucleotides align to TRBD1. V lost 3 bases, J lost 6 bases, and 1 base stayed unmatched. The CDR3 covers 13 residues. Germline CDR1 GTSNPN, CDR2 SVGIG (reference sequence). The CDR3 nucleotides read TGTGCCTGGAGCGGACAGGGTAATTCACCCCTCCACTTT. Translated, it gives CAWSGQGNSPLHF. The full variable domain, with the rest looked up from reference TRBV30 and TRBJ1-6, is SQTIHQWPATLVQPVGSPLSLECTVEGTSNPNLYWYRQAAGRGLQLLFYSVGIGQISSEVPQNLSASRPQDRQFILSSKKLLLSDSGFYLCAWSGQGNSPLHFGNGTRLTVT.

The chain couples TRBV19 to TRBJ2-1; perhaps TRBD2 as D (6 bases). V shed 5 bases and J shed 4 bases, with 12 bases lying between them. CDR3 length: 14 residues. Germline CDR1 and CDR2: LNHDA and SQIVND (reference sequence). The CDR3 DNA follows: TGTGCCAGTAGTTCATACGGGACTTACAATGAGCAGTTCTTC. As protein: CASSSYGTYNEQFF.

This chain connects TRBV11-3 to TRBJ2-5, with a possible D match to TRBD1 (5 bases). Trimming shortened V by 0 bases and J by 5 bases, and 7 bases separated the two germline ends. The CDR3 spans 13 residues. CDR1 and CDR2 from the germline V gene are SGHNT and YENEEA. The CDR3 region is CASSLDWGETQYF. DNA of the CDR3: TGTGCCAGCAGCTTAGATTGGGGCGAGACCCAGTACTTC.

The chain joins TRBV9 to TRBJ2-5, with 7 bases aligning to TRBD1. CDR3 size: 15 residues. Trimming cost V 0 bases and J 1 base; bases outside gene matches: 3. Germline loops: CDR1 SGDLS, CDR2 YYNGEE. The CDR3 coding sequence is TGTGCCAGCAGCGTAGGGGGGACAGCCCAAGAGACCCAGTACTTC. Residues: CASSVGGTAQETQYF. The entire variable domain, with the rest obtained from reference TRBV9 and TRBJ2-5, is as follows: DSGVTQTPKHLITATGQRVTLRCSPRSGDLSVYWYQQSLDQGLQFLIQYYNGEERAKGNILERFSAQQFPDLHSELNLSSLELGDSALYFCASSVGGTAQETQYFGPGTRLLVL.

The J gene is TRBJ1-4, the V gene TRBV28; 7 nucleotides line up with TRBD1. The V gene's germline CDR1 is MDHEN and CDR2 SYDVKM. J was trimmed by 7 bases and V by 7 bases; bases with no gene match: 12. CDR3 length: 15 amino acids. CDR3 nucleotide sequence: TGTGCCAGCACGCGAGGAGGGGGCGCCGGTGAAAAACTGTTTTTT. This codes for CASTRGGGAGEKLFF. Using reference TRBV28 and TRBJ1-4 for the parts outside the CDR3, the full variable domain is DVKVTQSSRYLVKRTGEKVFLECVQDMDHENMFWYRQDPGLGLRLIYFSYDVKMKEKGDIPEGYSVSREKKERFSLILESASTNQTSMYLCASTRGGGAGEKLFFGSGTQLSVL.

The J gene is TRBJ1-3, the V gene TRBV24-1, with D hard to call. V was clipped by 4 bases and J by 4 bases, with 4 bases between them. Looked up from germline, CDR1 is KGHDR and CDR2 is SFDVKD. This CDR3 is 12 amino acids long. CDR3 in amino acids: CATSERGNTIYF. In nucleotides, the CDR3 is TGTGCCACCAGTGAGCGCGGAAACACCATATATTTT.

This clone was detected only a few times. The chain joins TRBV7-9 to TRBJ2-3; D is undetermined. The CDR3 sequence is 12 residues long. The V and J ends lost 2 bases and 0 bases respectively, with 0 bases between them. Germline V gives CDR1 SEHNR, CDR2 FQNEAQ (reference sequence). The CDR3 bases are TGTGCCAGCAGCTTAAGCACAGATACGCAGTATTTT. As protein: CASSLSTDTQYF.

The rearrangement joins TRBV7-9 to TRBJ1-4; 9 nucleotides agree with TRBD1. V was pared by 5 bases and J by 7 bases, with 5 bases of the junction left unmatched. Germline-derived CDR1 and CDR2 are SEHNR and FQNEAQ (reference sequence). The CDR3 is made up of 14 amino acids. DNA of the CDR3: TGTGCCAGCAGCCCCCAGACAGGGGGTGAAAAACTGTTTTTT. Encoded protein: CASSPQTGGEKLFF.

Only one count was recorded for this clone. The rearrangement joins TRBV6-1 to TRBJ2-3, with TRBD2 as a possible D gene (5 bases). The CDR3 length is 18 residues. Trimming removed 4 bases at V and 0 bases at J, with 20 bases between. The germline gives CDR1 MNHNS, CDR2 SASEGT. The CDR3 loop is CASSAGRILVGSTDTQYF. DNA of the CDR3: TGTGCCAGCAGTGCCGGGCGGATACTAGTTGGAAGCACAGATACGCAGTATTTT.

The CDR3 is CASSFNTQGGTEAFF. In DNA form, the CDR3 reads TGCGCCAGCAGCTTCAACACACAGGGAGGCACTGAAGCTTTCTTT. The chain carries TRBV5-1 and TRBJ1-1, with D possibly TRBD1 on 6 matching bases. Trimming shortened V by 2 bases and J by 4 bases, and 15 bases separated the two germline ends. Germline V gives CDR1 SGHRS, CDR2 YFSETQ. The CDR3 is 15 amino acids.

The gene calls are TRBV5-1 and TRBJ2-7, with TRBD1 matching over 12 bases. V lost 4 bases and J lost 7; bases outside the gene matches: 15. CDR3 size: 17 residues. Germline V gives CDR1 SGHRS, CDR2 YFSETQ. The CDR3 sequence is CASSSIGTGGAESEQYF. The CDR3 coding sequence is TGCGCCAGCAGCAGTATCGGGACAGGGGGCGCGGAAAGTGAGCAGTACTTC.